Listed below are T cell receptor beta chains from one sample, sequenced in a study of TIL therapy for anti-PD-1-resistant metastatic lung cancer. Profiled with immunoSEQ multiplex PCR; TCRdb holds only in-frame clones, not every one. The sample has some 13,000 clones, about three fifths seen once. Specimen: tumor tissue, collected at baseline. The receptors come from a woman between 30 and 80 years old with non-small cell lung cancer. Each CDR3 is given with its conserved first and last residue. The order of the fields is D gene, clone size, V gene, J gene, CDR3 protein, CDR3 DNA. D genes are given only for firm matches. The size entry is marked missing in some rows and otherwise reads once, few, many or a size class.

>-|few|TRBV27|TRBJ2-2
CASSRATGELFF
TGTGCCAGCAGCCGGGCCACCGGGGAGCTGTTTTTT
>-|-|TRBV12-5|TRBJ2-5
CASGLVSGQETQYF
TGTGCTAGTGGTTTGGTAAGCGGTCAAGAGACCCAGTACTTC
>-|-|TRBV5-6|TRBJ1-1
CASSLTSWDTEAFF
TGTGCCAGCAGCTTGACCTCCTGGGACACTGAAGCTTTCTTT
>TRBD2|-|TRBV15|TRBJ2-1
CATSSGLAGGLIYNEQFF
TGTGCCACCAGCAGCGGACTAGCGGGAGGGTTGATATACAATGAGCAGTTCTTC
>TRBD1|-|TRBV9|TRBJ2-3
CASSPGRGSTDTQYF
TGTGCCAGCAGCCCTGGCAGGGGGAGCACAGATACGCAGTATTTT
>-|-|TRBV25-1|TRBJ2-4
CASSVGYGNIQYF
TGTGCCAGCAGTGTGGGATATGGGAACATTCAGTACTTC
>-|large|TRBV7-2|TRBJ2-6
CASSFSGDSGANVLTF
TGTGCCAGCAGCTTCTCCGGGGATTCTGGGGCCAACGTCCTGACTTTC
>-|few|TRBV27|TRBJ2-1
CASSLRRVSYNEQFF
TGTGCCAGCAGTTTGCGGAGGGTCAGCTACAATGAGCAGTTCTTC
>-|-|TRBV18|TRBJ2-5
CASSPGHRETQYF
TGTGCCAGCTCACCAGGACACAGGGAGACCCAGTACTTC
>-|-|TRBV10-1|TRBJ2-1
CASSESAGVAYNEQFF
TGCGCCAGCAGTGAGAGCGCAGGGGTTGCTTACAATGAGCAGTTCTTC
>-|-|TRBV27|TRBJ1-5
CASSSLGAGNQPQHF
TGTGCCAGCAGTTCTCTCGGGGCGGGGAATCAGCCCCAGCATTTT
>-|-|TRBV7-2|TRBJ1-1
CASGREVNTEAFF
TGTGCCAGCGGGCGAGAGGTGAACACTGAAGCTTTCTTT
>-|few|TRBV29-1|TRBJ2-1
CSVGRSTGGNEQFF
TGCAGCGTCGGCCGAAGCACCGGGGGCAATGAGCAGTTCTTC
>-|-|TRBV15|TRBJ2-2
CATSGTGHGELFF
TGTGCCACCAGCGGTACAGGGCACGGGGAGCTGTTTTTT
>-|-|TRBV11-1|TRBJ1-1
CASTGEGVEAFF
TGTGCCAGCACCGGGGAGGGTGTTGAAGCTTTCTTT
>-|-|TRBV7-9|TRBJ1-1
CASSPDSMNTEAFF
TGTGCCAGCAGCCCAGACAGCATGAACACTGAAGCTTTCTTT
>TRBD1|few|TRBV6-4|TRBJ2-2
CASSDSLDRGGTGELFF
TGTGCCAGCAGTGACTCGTTGGACAGGGGAGGCACCGGGGAGCTGTTTTTT
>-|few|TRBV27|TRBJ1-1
CASSLDRSVNTEAFF
TGTGCCAGCAGTTTAGACAGGTCGGTGAACACTGAAGCTTTCTTT
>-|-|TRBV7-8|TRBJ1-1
CASSLGQNTEAFF
TGTGCCAGCAGCTTGGGGCAGAACACTGAAGCTTTCTTT
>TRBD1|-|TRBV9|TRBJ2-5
CASSSDRVGETQYF
TGTGCCAGCAGCTCGGACAGGGTGGGGGAGACCCAGTACTTC
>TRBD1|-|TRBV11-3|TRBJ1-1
CASSFQGGTEAFF
TGTGCCAGCAGCTTTCAGGGGGGCACTGAAGCTTTCTTT
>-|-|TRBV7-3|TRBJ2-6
CASSRSGRSSGANVLTF
TGTGCCAGCAGCCGATCGGGCCGGAGCTCTGGGGCCAACGTCCTGACTTTC
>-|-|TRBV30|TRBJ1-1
CAWSKGGDTEAFF
TGTGCCTGGAGCAAAGGGGGGGACACTGAAGCTTTCTTT
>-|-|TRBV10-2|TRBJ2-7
CASSRGESTHEQYF
TGCGCCAGCAGTAGGGGGGAATCTACCCACGAGCAGTACTTC
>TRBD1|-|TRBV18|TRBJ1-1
CASSRDRDTEAFF
TGTGCCAGCTCACGGGACAGAGACACTGAAGCTTTCTTT
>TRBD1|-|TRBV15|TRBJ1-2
CATMDRATHYGYTF
TGTGCCACCATGGACAGGGCCACACACTATGGCTACACCTTC
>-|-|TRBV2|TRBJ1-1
CASKGGMEGTEAFF
TGTGCCAGCAAGGGGGGTATGGAGGGCACTGAAGCTTTCTTT
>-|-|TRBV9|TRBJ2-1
CASGGTGTSNEQFF
TGTGCCAGCGGAGGGACCGGGACGTCGAATGAGCAGTTCTTC
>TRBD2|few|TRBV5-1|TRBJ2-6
CAGLAGVAGANVLTF
TGCGCCGGACTAGCGGGAGTAGCTGGGGCCAACGTCCTGACTTTC
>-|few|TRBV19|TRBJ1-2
CASSISLQGWGYGYTF
TGTGCCAGTAGTATCTCCCTTCAAGGTTGGGGCTATGGCTACACCTTC
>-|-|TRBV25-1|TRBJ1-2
CASSATDFLYGYTF
TGTGCCAGCAGTGCGACCGATTTTCTTTATGGCTACACCTTC
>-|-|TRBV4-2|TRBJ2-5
CASSQVPRQGLLQETQYF
TGTGCCAGCAGCCAAGTCCCCAGACAAGGACTTCTCCAAGAGACCCAGTACTTC
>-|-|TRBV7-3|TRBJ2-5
CASSLFGPPGETQYF
TGTGCCAGCAGCTTATTCGGTCCTCCGGGAGAGACCCAGTACTTC
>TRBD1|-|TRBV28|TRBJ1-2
CASSPGTDYGYTF
TGTGCCAGCAGTCCCGGGACAGACTATGGCTACACCTTC
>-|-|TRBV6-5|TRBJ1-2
CASSYRTTGYGYTF
TGTGCCAGCAGTTACAGGACAACTGGCTATGGCTACACCTTC
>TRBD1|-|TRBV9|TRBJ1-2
CASSPSTNMMSKDRGSYTF
TGTGCCAGCAGCCCGAGCACTAATATGATGAGTAAGGACAGGGGGAGCTACACCTTC
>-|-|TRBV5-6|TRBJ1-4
CASSLDEKLFF
TGTGCCAGCAGCTTGGATGAAAAACTGTTTTTT
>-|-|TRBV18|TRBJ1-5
CASSPGRGYQPQHF
TGTGCCAGCTCACCAGGGCGCGGCTATCAGCCCCAGCATTTT
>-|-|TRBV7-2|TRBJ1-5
CASSAGGNQPQHF
TGTGCCAGCAGCGCCGGGGGGAATCAGCCCCAGCATTTT
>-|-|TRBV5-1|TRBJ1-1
CASSLTPSNTEAFF
TGCGCCAGCAGCTTGACACCTTCGAACACTGAAGCTTTCTTT
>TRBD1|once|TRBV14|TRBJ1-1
CASSLGQDTEAFF
TGTGCCAGCAGCCTCGGACAGGACACTGAAGCTTTCTTT
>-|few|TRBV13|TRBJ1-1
CASSLGSRMTFF
TGTGCCAGCAGCTTAGGCTCCCGGATGACTTTCTTT
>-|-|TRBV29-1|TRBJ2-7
CSVVGSQSSYEQYF
TGCAGCGTTGTGGGCTCACAGAGCTCCTACGAGCAGTACTTC
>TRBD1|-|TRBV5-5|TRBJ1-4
CASSGTGGETNEKLFF
TGTGCCAGCAGCGGAACAGGGGGCGAAACAAATGAAAAACTGTTTTTT
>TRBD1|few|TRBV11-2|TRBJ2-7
CASSLGQEQYF
TGTGCCAGCAGCCTGGGACAGGAACAGTACTTC
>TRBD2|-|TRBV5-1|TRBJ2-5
CASRPGYETSGRARGETQYF
TGCGCCAGCAGGCCGGGCTATGAGACTAGCGGGAGGGCCAGGGGAGAGACCCAGTACTTC
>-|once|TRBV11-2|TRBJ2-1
CASSLDLGHEQFF
TGTGCCAGCAGCTTAGATCTCGGGCATGAGCAGTTCTTC
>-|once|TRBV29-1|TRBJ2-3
CSVEYGGRTDTQYF
TGCAGCGTTGAATACGGAGGACGTACAGATACGCAGTATTTT
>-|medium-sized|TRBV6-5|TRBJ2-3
CASSAGITDTQYF
TGTGCCAGCAGTGCCGGGATCACAGATACGCAGTATTTT
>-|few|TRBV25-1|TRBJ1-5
CASGDIGSNQPQHF
TGTGCCAGCGGGGACATCGGGAGCAATCAGCCCCAGCATTTT
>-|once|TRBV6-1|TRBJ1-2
CASSETGQNYGYTF
TGTGCCAGCAGTGAAACAGGACAGAACTATGGCTACACCTTC
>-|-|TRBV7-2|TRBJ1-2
CASISQARLSYGYTF
TGTGCCAGCATCTCTCAAGCCAGGTTATCCTATGGCTACACCTTC